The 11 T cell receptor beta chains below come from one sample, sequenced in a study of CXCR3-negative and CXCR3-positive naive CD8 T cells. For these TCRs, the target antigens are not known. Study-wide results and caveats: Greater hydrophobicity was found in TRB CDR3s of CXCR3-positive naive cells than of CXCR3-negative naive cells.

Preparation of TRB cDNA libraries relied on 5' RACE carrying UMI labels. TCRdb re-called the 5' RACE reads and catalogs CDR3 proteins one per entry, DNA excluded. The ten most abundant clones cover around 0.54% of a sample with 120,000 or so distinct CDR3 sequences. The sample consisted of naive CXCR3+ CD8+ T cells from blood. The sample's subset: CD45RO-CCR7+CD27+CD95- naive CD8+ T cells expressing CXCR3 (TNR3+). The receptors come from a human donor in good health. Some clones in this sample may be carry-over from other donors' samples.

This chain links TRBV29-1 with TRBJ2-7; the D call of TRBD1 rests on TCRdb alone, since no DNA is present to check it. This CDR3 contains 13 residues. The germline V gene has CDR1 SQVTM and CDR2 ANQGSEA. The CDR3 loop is CSVGSGQGYEQYF.

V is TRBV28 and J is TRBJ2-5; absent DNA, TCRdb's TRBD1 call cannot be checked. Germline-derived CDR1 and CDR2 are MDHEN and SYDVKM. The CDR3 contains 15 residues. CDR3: CASSLPTGGQETQYF.

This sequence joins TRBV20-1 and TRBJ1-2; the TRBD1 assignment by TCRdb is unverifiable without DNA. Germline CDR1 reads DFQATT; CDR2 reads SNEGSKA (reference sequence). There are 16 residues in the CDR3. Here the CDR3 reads CSAEFTKPGTGLGYTF.

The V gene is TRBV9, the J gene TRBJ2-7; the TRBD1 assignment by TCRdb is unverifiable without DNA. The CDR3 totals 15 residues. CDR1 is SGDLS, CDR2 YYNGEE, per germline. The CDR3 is CASSASPGDFYEQYF. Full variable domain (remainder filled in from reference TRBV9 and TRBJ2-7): DSGVTQTPKHLITATGQRVTLRCSPRSGDLSVYWYQQSLDQGLQFLIQYYNGEERAKGNILERFSAQQFPDLHSELNLSSLELGDSALYFCASSASPGDFYEQYFGPGTRLTVT.

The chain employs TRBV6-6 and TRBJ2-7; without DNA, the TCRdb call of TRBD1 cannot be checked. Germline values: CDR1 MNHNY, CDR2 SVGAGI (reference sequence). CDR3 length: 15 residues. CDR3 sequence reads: CASSTTGPNPYEQYF.

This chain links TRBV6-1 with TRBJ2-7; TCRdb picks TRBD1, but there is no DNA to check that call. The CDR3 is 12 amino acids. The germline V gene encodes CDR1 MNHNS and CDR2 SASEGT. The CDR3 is CASSVTGYEQYF.

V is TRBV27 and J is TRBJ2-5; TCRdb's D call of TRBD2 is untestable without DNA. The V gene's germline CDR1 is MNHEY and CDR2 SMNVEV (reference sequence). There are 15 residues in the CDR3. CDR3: CASSLMGGYQETQYF.

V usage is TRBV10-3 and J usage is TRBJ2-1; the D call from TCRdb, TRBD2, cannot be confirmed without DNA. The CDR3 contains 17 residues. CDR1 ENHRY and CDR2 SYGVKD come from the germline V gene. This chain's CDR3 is CAISEIKLAGVHNEQFF.

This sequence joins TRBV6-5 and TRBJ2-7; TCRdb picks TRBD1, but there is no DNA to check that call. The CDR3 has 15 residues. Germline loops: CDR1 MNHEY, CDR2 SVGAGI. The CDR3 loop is CASSYSGGASYEQYF.

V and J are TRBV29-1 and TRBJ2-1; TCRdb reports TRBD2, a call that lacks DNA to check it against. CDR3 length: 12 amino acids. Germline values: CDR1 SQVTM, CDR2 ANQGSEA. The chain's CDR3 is CSVVGRGVEQFF.

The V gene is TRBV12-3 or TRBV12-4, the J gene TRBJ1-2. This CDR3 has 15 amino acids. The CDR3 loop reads CASSTSGYGLYGYTF.